Below, 28 T cell receptor beta chains from the same sample are listed, as sequenced in a study of cytomegalovirus exposure and HLA in healthy donors. Repertoires were generated with immunoSEQ multiplex PCR, while TCRdb's copy carries only in-frame clones and drops some. This repertoire shows about 110,000 clones, approximately 86% found once; its top ten account for around 3%. Sequenced: PBMCs. The source is a woman aged 18-29 years in good health and CMV-seronegative.

CDR3 sequence reads: CASSPPTTPDYSNQPQHF. CDR3 nucleotide sequence: TGTGCCAGCAGTCCCCCGACTACCCCGGACTATAGCAATCAGCCCCAGCATTTT. This chain uses TRBV28 with TRBJ1-5; no reliable D call. V lost 5 bases and J 0 bases, leaving 20 bases between the germline ends. The CDR3 contains 18 residues. Germline V gene data show CDR1 as MDHEN and CDR2 as SYDVKM.

V usage is TRBV2 and J usage is TRBJ2-7; D may be TRBD2 (5 bases). Trimming took off 3 bases at V and 3 bases at J, with 6 bases between the two ends. The CDR3 is made up of 12 amino acids. The V gene's germline CDR1 is SNHLY and CDR2 FYNNEI. The chain's CDR3 is CASSDGDYEQYF. The DNA for the CDR3 is TGTGCCAGCAGTGACGGGGACTACGAGCAGTACTTC.

CDR3 residues: CASSPTGGTRGEQFF. The CDR3 coding sequence is TGCGCCAGCAGCCCCACGGGTGGGACTAGGGGTGAGCAGTTCTTC. The genes are TRBV5-1 and TRBJ2-1; 8 nucleotides match TRBD2. This CDR3 is built from 15 residues. J gave up 9 bases and V 4 bases, and 12 bases lay outside the gene matches. Germline-derived CDR1 and CDR2 are SGHRS and YFSETQ.

The chain links TRBV5-1 to TRBJ2-1, with D perhaps matching TRBD2 (6 bases). The CDR3 is 18 amino acids. Trimming stripped 2 bases from V and 0 bases from J, with 18 bases between. Germline lookup yields CDR1 SGHRS and CDR2 YFSETQ. The CDR3 protein is CASSFSGTCASSYNEQFF. CDR3 bases: TGCGCCAGCAGCTTCTCCGGGACTTGTGCGAGCTCCTACAATGAGCAGTTCTTC. The complete variable domain, with remaining parts taken from reference TRBV5-1 and TRBJ2-1, reads KAGVTQTPRYLIKTRGQQVTLSCSPISGHRSVSWYQQTPGQGLQFLFEYFSETQRNKGNFPGRFSGRQFSNSRSEMNVSTLELGDSALYLCASSFSGTCASSYNEQFFGPGTRLTVL.

The V and J genes are TRBV9 and TRBJ2-7, with D hard to call. The CDR3 is 16 residues long. Trimming removed 1 base from V and 5 bases from J, with 19 bases in between. The germline gives CDR1 SGDLS, CDR2 YYNGEE. The CDR3 is CASSVWAGTSTDEQYF. CDR3 nucleotides: TGTGCCAGCAGCGTATGGGCAGGAACATCGACCGACGAGCAGTACTTC.

The gene calls are TRBV15 and TRBJ1-4; no reliable D call. Germline V CDR1 and CDR2: LNHNV, YYDKDF (reference sequence). V was trimmed by 1 base and J by 8 bases, leaving 8 bases between them. The CDR3 has 13 residues. The CDR3 region is CATSRGGLEKLFF. The DNA of the CDR3 is TGTGCCACCAGCAGAGGCGGTTTGGAAAAACTGTTTTTT.

The V call is TRBV5-6, the J call TRBJ2-7; no firm D call. The CDR3 totals 13 residues. Trimming shortened V by 0 bases and J by 7 bases, and 11 bases separated the two germline ends. Per the germline V gene, CDR1 is SGHDT and CDR2 is YYEEEE. This CDR3 reads CASSLVPGKEQYF. The CDR3 DNA follows: TGTGCCAGCAGCTTGGTACCCGGTAAGGAGCAGTACTTC.

The chain uses TRBV29-1 and TRBJ2-7; TRBD2 matches at 11 bases. The J segment lost 2 bases and the V segment lost 5 bases, leaving 5 bases of the junction unmatched. Germline V gene sequence: CDR1 SQVTM, CDR2 ANQGSEA. The CDR3 runs to 14 residues. The CDR3 DNA reads as TGCAGCGTTATTATAGCGGGGGGGACCTACGAGCAGTACTTC. It codes for CSVIIAGGTYEQYF.

The chain carries TRBV14 and TRBJ2-1, with TRBD2 identical over 12 bases. J gave up 7 bases and V 4 bases, and 8 bases lay outside the gene matches. The CDR3 contains 16 residues. Germline assignment: CDR1 SGHDN and CDR2 FVKESK. The CDR3 is CASSPNGLAGGNEQFF. The CDR3 DNA sequence: TGTGCCAGCAGCCCCAACGGGCTAGCGGGGGGGAATGAGCAGTTCTTC.

The chain couples TRBV6-4 to TRBJ1-1; 8 bases are a match to TRBD1. V gave up 0 bases and J gave up 11 bases; unmatched junction bases: 8. Germline lookup yields CDR1 MRHNA and CDR2 SNTAGT. This CDR3 is built from 14 residues. CDR3 residues: CASSDSYRTGMAFF. Written as DNA, the CDR3 is TGTGCCAGCAGTGACTCTTATCGGACAGGGATGGCTTTCTTT.

The CDR3 protein is CASSLDYMSGYTF. The DNA of the CDR3 is TGTGCCAGCAGCTTAGATTATATGAGTGGCTACACCTTC. The rearrangement joins TRBV11-2 to TRBJ1-2; D gene ambiguous. Germline loops: CDR1 SGHAT, CDR2 FQNNGV. The CDR3 runs to 13 residues. The germline V and J ends were trimmed by 0 bases and 7 bases, with 9 bases remaining between them.

This chain uses TRBV5-4 with TRBJ1-2; D may be TRBD1 (6 bases). This CDR3 region has 17 residues. Germline values: CDR1 SGHNT, CDR2 YYREEE (reference sequence). Trimming stripped 0 bases from V and 5 bases from J, with 20 bases between. The CDR3 here is CASSLVGGRGSVYGYTF. CDR3 nucleotide sequence: TGTGCCAGCAGCTTGGTCGGTGGGAGGGGGTCTGTATATGGCTACACCTTC. The full variable domain, in which reference TRBV5-4 and TRBJ1-2 provide the parts outside the CDR3, is ETGVTQSPTHLIKTRGQQVTLRCSSQSGHNTVSWYQQALGQGPQFIFQYYREEENGRGNFPPRFSGLQFPNYSSELNVNALELDDSALYLCASSLVGGRGSVYGYTFGSGTRLTVV.

The V call is TRBV4-1, the J call TRBJ2-5; 8 bases agree with TRBD2. Germline CDR1 and CDR2: MGHRA and YSYEKL. Germline trimming cut 3 bases from V and 1 base from J; bases unmatched to any gene: 7. This CDR3 spans 16 amino acids. The CDR3 DNA reads as TGCGCCAGCAGCCATAGCGGGAACGAACCCCAAGAGACCCAGTACTTC. This translates into CASSHSGNEPQETQYF.

The V gene is TRBV7-8, the J gene TRBJ2-5; 8 bases map to TRBD1. The V segment lost 0 bases and the J segment 5 bases; nucleotides outside the gene matches: 5. Germline CDR1 SGHVS, CDR2 FQNEAQ. This CDR3 region has 15 residues. The CDR3 spells CASSLAAGGGETQYF. In nucleotides, the CDR3 is TGTGCCAGCAGCTTAGCCGCAGGGGGCGGGGAGACCCAGTACTTC.

The genes are TRBV2 and TRBJ2-1; possibly TRBD2 for D (5 bases). Germline CDR1 and CDR2: SNHLY and FYNNEI. The CDR3 extends over 11 amino acids. The ends were cut back, 6 bases at V and 14 bases at J, with 14 bases in the middle. The CDR3 loop reads CASRRLEGEFF. The CDR3 bases are TGTGCCAGCAGGCGTCTAGAGGGTGAGTTCTTC.

The sample holds a few counts of this clone. This sample includes further DNA sequences coding for the same CDR3. CDR3 loop: CASSEALAGGPDTQYF. CDR3 in DNA: TGTGCCAGCAGTGAAGCGCTAGCGGGGGGCCCAGATACGCAGTATTTT. This rearrangement joins TRBV6-1 to TRBJ2-3; 11 bases fit TRBD2. V shed 0 bases, J shed 4 bases, and the junction held 3 bases outside the gene matches. CDR3 length: 16 residues. CDR1 and CDR2 from the germline V gene are MNHNS and SASEGT.

This chain uses TRBV5-1 with TRBJ2-3; a weak D match, TRBD2 (6 bases). Trimming took off 3 bases at V and 4 bases at J, with 18 bases between the two ends. There are 16 residues in the CDR3. CDR1 SGHRS and CDR2 YFSETQ come from the germline V gene. The CDR3 spells CASSSTGLSLADTQYF. The DNA of the CDR3 is TGCGCCAGCAGCTCGACGGGACTCTCACTTGCAGATACGCAGTATTTT. The whole variable domain, remainder taken from reference TRBV5-1 and TRBJ2-3, is KAGVTQTPRYLIKTRGQQVTLSCSPISGHRSVSWYQQTPGQGLQFLFEYFSETQRNKGNFPGRFSGRQFSNSRSEMNVSTLELGDSALYLCASSSTGLSLADTQYFGPGTRLTVL.

The rearrangement uses TRBV7-8 and TRBJ2-7, with 11 nucleotides matching TRBD2. Trimming removed 2 bases from V and 3 bases from J; junction bases left unmatched: 0. Germline V gene sequence: CDR1 SGHVS, CDR2 FQNEAQ. The CDR3 covers 14 residues. The CDR3 here is CASSLLAGGYEQYF. The CDR3 bases are TGTGCCAGCAGCTTACTAGCGGGGGGCTACGAGCAGTACTTC.

This chain links TRBV6-1 with TRBJ1-4; TRBD1 matches at 10 bases. The CDR3 runs to 15 residues. Germline assignment: CDR1 MNHNS and CDR2 SASEGT. V lost 5 bases and J lost 5; bases outside the gene matches: 5. This CDR3 reads CASSSSTGGNEKLFF. The DNA of the CDR3 is TGTGCCAGCAGTAGCTCGACAGGGGGCAATGAAAAACTGTTTTTT.

This clone occurred a few times. The genes are TRBV2 and TRBJ1-5; TRBD1 might be the D (6 bases). Trimming left V 6 bases short and J 3 bases short, with 12 bases between. This CDR3 is built from 14 residues. The germline gives CDR1 SNHLY, CDR2 FYNNEI. CDR3 protein: CASSVGQNNQPQHF. The CDR3 DNA follows: TGTGCCAGCAGCGTGGGACAAAACAATCAGCCCCAGCATTTT.

The gene calls are TRBV10-3 and TRBJ2-2; 16 positions match TRBD2. Germline-derived CDR1 and CDR2 are ENHRY and SYGVKD. The CDR3 spans 15 residues. Trimming cost V 10 bases and J 5 bases; bases outside gene matches: 4. The CDR3 here is CATGLAGGRTGELFF. CDR3 coding DNA: TGTGCCACGGGACTAGCGGGGGGGCGTACCGGGGAGCTGTTTTTT.

The genes are TRBV5-1 and TRBJ1-2; D gene unclear. V was clipped by 2 bases and J by 4 bases, with 12 bases between them. The CDR3 spans 14 residues. Germline V CDR1 and CDR2: SGHRS, YFSETQ. CDR3 nucleotides: TGCGCCAGCAGCTTTGGAGGACGGAGCTATGGCTACACCTTC. Its protein product is CASSFGGRSYGYTF.

This chain joins TRBV6-5 and TRBJ1-1, with D unresolved. The germline V gene has CDR1 MNHEY and CDR2 SVGAGI. V was pared by 0 bases and J by 7 bases, with 12 bases between. The CDR3 is 14 residues long. Here the CDR3 reads CASSYSGVGIEAFF. For the CDR3, the DNA is TGTGCCAGCAGTTACTCCGGCGTCGGGATTGAAGCTTTCTTT.

The chain uses TRBV11-1 and TRBJ2-5; 9 bases agree with TRBD2. CDR1 is SGHAT and CDR2 is FQDESV in the germline V gene (reference sequence). CDR3 length: 15 amino acids. The V gene end was trimmed by 5 bases and the J gene end by 5 bases; junction bases not matched to a gene: 9. CDR3 DNA sequence: TGTGCCAGCAGCAGCCGCGCGGGGGGGCTGGAGACCCAGTACTTC. This translates into CASSSRAGGLETQYF.

The sample holds a few counts of this clone. V is TRBV7-2 and J is TRBJ2-7; 8 bases fit TRBD1. The junction had 11 bases not matched to a gene; V was cut back by 5 bases and J by 2 bases. The CDR3 loop spans 16 amino acids. Per germline, CDR1 SGHTA and CDR2 FQGNSA. CDR3 bases: TGTGCCAGCAGCCACCTCACAGGGGGTGGTCCCTACGAGCAGTACTTC. Its protein product is CASSHLTGGGPYEQYF.

The chain employs TRBV2 and TRBJ1-1; 10 bases match TRBD1. Trimming took 5 bases from V and 0 from J; bases not matched to a gene: 3. There are 15 residues in the CDR3. CDR1 and CDR2 from the germline V gene are SNHLY and FYNNEI. The CDR3 sequence: CASSRQGAMNTEAFF. DNA of the CDR3: TGTGCCAGCAGTAGACAGGGGGCTATGAACACTGAAGCTTTCTTT.

CDR3 bases: TGTGCCAGCAACTCGATCACCGGGGAGCTGTTTTTT. Translated, it gives CASNSITGELFF. This chain links TRBV7-9 with TRBJ2-2; D remains unclear. The V end lost 7 bases, the J end lost 4 bases, and 7 bases lay between the germline ends. The V gene's germline CDR1 is SEHNR and CDR2 FQNEAQ (reference sequence). The CDR3 is 12 amino acids. Combining the CDR3 with reference TRBV7-9 and TRBJ2-2 gives the whole variable domain DTGVSQNPRHKITKRGQNVTFRCDPISEHNRLYWYRQTLGQGPEFLTYFQNEAQLEKSRLLSDRFSAERPKGSFSTLEIQRTEQGDSAMYLCASNSITGELFFGEGSRLTVL.

The chain employs TRBV6-1 and TRBJ1-6; 8 bases match TRBD1. The CDR3 contains 15 residues. The V gene's germline CDR1 is MNHNS and CDR2 SASEGT. The V segment lost 5 bases and the J segment 6 bases; nucleotides outside the gene matches: 6. The CDR3, as DNA: TGTGCCAGCAGTCCCCGGGACAGGAGTAATTCACCCCTCCACTTT. Residues: CASSPRDRSNSPLHF.